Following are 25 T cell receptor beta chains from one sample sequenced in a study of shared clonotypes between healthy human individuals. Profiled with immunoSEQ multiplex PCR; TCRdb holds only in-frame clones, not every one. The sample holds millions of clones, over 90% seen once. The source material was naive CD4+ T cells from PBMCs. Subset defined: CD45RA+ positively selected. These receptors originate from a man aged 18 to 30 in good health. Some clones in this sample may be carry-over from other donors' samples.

The CDR3 nucleotides are TGTGCCAGCAGCTTAGACATCAGGGGGACCGGGGAGCTGTTTTTT. Amino acids: CASSLDIRGTGELFF. The rearrangement joins TRBV11-1 to TRBJ2-2, with 7 bases matching TRBD1. Per the germline V gene, CDR1 is SGHAT and CDR2 is FQDESV (reference sequence). This CDR3 has 15 residues. V lost 1 base to trimming and J lost 5 bases; unmatched junction nucleotides: 4.

The CDR3 region is CASGGDRGNTIYF. As DNA, the CDR3 is TGTGCCAGCGGGGGGGACAGGGGAAACACCATATATTTT. The chain employs TRBV2 and TRBJ1-3; 8 positions agree with TRBD1. Germline V gene lookup returns CDR1 SNHLY and CDR2 FYNNEI. The CDR3 extends over 13 amino acids. The trim removed 8 bases at V and 4 bases at J, leaving 4 bases unmatched.

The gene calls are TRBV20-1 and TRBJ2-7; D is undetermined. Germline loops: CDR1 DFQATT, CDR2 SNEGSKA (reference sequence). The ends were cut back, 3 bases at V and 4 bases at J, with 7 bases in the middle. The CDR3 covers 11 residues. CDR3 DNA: TGCAGTGCTAGGTTTAATTACGAGCAGTACTTC. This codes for CSARFNYEQYF.

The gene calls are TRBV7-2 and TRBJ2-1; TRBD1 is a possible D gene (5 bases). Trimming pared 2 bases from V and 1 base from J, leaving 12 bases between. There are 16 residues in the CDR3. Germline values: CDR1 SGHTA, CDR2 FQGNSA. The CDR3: CASSLLGATSYNEQFF. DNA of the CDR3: TGTGCCAGCAGCTTACTTGGGGCGACGTCCTACAATGAGCAGTTCTTC.

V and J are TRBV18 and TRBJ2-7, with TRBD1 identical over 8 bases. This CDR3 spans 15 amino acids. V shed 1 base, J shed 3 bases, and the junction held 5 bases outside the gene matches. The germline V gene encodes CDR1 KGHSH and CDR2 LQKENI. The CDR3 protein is CASSPLQGADYEQYF. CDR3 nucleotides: TGTGCCAGCTCACCACTTCAGGGGGCGGACTACGAGCAGTACTTC.

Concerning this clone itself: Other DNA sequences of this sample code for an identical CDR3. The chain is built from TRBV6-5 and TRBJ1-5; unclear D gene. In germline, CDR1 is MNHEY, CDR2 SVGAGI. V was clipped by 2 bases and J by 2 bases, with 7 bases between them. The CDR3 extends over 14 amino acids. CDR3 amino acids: CASSYSRGNQPQHF. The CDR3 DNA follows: TGTGCCAGCAGTTACAGTAGAGGCAATCAGCCCCAGCATTTT.

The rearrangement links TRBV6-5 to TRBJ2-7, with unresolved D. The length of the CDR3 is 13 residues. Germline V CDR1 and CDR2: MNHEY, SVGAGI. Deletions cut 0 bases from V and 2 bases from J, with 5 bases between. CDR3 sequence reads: CASSYSWPYEQYF. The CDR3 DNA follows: TGTGCCAGCAGTTACTCTTGGCCCTACGAGCAGTACTTC.

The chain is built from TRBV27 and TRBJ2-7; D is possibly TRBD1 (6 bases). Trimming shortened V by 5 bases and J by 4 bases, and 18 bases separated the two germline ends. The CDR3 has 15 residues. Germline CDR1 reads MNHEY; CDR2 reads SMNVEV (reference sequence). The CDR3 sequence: CASSVRQVDLYEQYF. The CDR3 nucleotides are TGTGCCAGCAGTGTTCGACAGGTCGATTTGTACGAGCAGTACTTC.

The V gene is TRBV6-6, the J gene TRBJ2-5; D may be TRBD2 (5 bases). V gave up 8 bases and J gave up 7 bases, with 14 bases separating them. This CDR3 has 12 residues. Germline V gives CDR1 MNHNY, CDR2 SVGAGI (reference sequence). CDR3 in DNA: TGTGCCAGCGGGCCTACTAGAGGGACCCAGTACTTC. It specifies CASGPTRGTQYF.

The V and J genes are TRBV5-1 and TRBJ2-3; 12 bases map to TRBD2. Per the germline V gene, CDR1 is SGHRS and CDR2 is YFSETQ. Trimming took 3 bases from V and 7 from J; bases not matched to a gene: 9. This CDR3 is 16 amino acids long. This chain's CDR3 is CASSSRLAGDQYTQYF. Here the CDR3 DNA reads TGCGCCAGCAGCTCGCGACTAGCGGGAGATCAATATACGCAGTATTTT. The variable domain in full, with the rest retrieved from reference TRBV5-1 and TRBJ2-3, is KAGVTQTPRYLIKTRGQQVTLSCSPISGHRSVSWYQQTPGQGLQFLFEYFSETQRNKGNFPGRFSGRQFSNSRSEMNVSTLELGDSALYLCASSSRLAGDQYTQYFGPGTRLTVL.

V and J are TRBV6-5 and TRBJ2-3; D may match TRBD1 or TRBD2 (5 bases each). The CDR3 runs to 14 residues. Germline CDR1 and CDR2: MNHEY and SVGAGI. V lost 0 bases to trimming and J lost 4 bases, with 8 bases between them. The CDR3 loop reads CASSYSRDPDTQYF. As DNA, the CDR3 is TGTGCCAGCAGTTACTCACGGGACCCAGATACGCAGTATTTT.

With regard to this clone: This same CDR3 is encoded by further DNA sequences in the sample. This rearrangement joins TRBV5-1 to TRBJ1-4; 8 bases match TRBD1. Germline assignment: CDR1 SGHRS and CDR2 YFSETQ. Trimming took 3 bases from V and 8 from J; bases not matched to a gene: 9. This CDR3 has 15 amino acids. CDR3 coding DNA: TGCGCCAGCAGCTCTACCGGACAGGGTGGAGAAAAACTGTTTTTT. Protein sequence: CASSSTGQGGEKLFF.

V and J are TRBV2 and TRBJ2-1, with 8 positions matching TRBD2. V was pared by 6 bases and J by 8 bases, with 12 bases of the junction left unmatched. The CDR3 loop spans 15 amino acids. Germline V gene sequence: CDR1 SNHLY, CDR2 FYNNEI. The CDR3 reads CASSRTSLDYDEQFF. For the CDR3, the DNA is TGTGCCAGCAGCCGGACTAGCCTAGATTATGATGAGCAGTTCTTC.

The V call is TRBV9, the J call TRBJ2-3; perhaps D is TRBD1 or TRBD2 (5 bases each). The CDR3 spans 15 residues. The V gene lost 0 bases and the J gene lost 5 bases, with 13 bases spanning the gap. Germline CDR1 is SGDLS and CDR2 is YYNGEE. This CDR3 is CASSVGGARLDTQYF. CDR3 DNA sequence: TGTGCCAGCAGCGTAGGAGGGGCCAGGCTAGATACGCAGTATTTT.

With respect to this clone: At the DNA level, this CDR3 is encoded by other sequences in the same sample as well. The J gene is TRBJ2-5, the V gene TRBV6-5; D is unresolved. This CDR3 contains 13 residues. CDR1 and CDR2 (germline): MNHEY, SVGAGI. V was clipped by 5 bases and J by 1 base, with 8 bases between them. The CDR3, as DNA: TGTGCCAGCAGTCCCCCGGGCCAAGAGACCCAGTACTTC. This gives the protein CASSPPGQETQYF.

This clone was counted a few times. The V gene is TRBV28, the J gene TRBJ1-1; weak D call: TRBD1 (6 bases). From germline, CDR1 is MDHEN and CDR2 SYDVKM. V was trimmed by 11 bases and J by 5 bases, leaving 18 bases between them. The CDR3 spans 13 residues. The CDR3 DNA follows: TGTGCCGGGAGGAACAGGGCGGGAACTGAAGCTTTCTTT. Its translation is CAGRNRAGTEAFF.

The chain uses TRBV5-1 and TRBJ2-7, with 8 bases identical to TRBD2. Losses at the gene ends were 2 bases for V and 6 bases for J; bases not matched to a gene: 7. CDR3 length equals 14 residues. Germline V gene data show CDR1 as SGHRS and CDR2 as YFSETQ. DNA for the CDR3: TGCGCCAGCAGCTTAACCGGGAGGGTGGGCGAGCAGTACTTC. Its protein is CASSLTGRVGEQYF.

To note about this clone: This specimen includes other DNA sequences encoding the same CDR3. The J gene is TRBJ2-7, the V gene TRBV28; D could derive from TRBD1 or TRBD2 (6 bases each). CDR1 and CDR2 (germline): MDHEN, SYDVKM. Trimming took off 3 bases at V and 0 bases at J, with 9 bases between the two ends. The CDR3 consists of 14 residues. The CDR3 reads CASSFGGLSYEQYF. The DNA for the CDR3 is TGTGCCAGCAGTTTTGGGGGGCTCTCCTACGAGCAGTACTTC.

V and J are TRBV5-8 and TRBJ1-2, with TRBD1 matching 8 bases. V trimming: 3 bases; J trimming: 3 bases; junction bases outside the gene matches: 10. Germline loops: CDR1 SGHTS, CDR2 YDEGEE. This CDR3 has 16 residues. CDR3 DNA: TGTGCCAGCAGCTCATTGCGGGACAGGTCGCACTATGGCTACACCTTC. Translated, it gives CASSSLRDRSHYGYTF.

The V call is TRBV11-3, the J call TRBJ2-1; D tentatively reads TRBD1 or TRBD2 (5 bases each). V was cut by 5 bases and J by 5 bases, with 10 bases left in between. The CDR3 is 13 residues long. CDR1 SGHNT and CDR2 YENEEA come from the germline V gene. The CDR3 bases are TGTGCCAGCAGCCCGGGACCAAACAATGAGCAGTTCTTC. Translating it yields CASSPGPNNEQFF.

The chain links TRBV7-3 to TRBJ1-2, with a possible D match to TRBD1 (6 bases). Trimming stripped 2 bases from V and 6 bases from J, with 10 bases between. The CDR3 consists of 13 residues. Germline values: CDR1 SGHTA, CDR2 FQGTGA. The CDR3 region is CASSLLGGDGYTF. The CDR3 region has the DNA TGTGCCAGCAGCTTACTCGGGGGCGATGGCTACACCTTC.

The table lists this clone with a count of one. The CDR3 DNA reads as TGTGCCAGCAGCGTTGGGGACAGGGCCTTTCCCATTAACTATGGCTACACCTTC. The encoded protein is CASSVGDRAFPINYGYTF. This chain links TRBV7-9 with TRBJ1-2; 9 bases are a match to TRBD1. This CDR3 has 18 residues. Germline V gene sequence: CDR1 SEHNR, CDR2 FQNEAQ (reference sequence). The V segment lost 5 bases and the J segment 1 base; nucleotides outside the gene matches: 14.

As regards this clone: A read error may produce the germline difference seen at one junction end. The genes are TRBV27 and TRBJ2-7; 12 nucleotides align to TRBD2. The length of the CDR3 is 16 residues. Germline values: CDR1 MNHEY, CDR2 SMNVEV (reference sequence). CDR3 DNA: TGTGCCAGCAGTTCCAACCCGACTAGCGGGAGAAATCTCTGGCACTTC. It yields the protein CASSSNPTSGRNLWHF.

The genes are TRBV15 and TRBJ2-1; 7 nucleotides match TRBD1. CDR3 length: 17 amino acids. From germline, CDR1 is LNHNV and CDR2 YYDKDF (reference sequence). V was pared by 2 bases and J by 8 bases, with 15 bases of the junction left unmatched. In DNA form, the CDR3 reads TGTGCCACCAGCAGACCGCATACACGACAGGGAAGGGATGAGCAGTTCTTC. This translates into CATSRPHTRQGRDEQFF. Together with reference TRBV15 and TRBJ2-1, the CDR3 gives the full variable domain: DAMVIQNPRYQVTQFGKPVTLSCSQTLNHNVMYWYQQKSSQAPKLLFHYYDKDFNNEADTPDNFQSRRPNTSFCFLDIRSPGLGDTAMYLCATSRPHTRQGRDEQFFGPGTRLTVL.

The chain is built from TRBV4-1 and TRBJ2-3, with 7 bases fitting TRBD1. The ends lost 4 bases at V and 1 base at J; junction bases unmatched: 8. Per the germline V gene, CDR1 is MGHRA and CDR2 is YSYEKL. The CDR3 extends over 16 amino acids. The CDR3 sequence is CASSPTRTGGTDTQYF. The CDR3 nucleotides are TGCGCCAGCAGCCCGACACGTACAGGGGGCACAGATACGCAGTATTTT.